These 17 T cell receptor beta chains came from one sample sequenced in a study of cytomegalovirus exposure and HLA in healthy donors (dated by TCRdb to the late 2010s). The library was produced with the immunoSEQ multiplex PCR assay. The multiplex PCR relied on a mix of 60 forward primers for TCR Vbeta segments and 13 reverse primers for TCR Jbeta segments. Here the immuneACCESS table is served through TCRdb, limited to in-frame sequences with V and J called. Missing clones are a known gap in these copies; in checked studies unresolved V genes cover under half, and the rest lacks a known reason. Present in this sample are fewer than 150,000 clones, about 80% of which were seen just once. 1% of the sample goes to the ten largest clones. The material sequenced was PBMCs. Every receptor here comes from a man aged 40-50 years in good health and CMV-seronegative.

This chain uses TRBV11-2 with TRBJ2-7; D unresolved. The CDR3 covers 13 residues. With 0 bases removed from V and 0 bases from J, the gap between germline ends came to 3 bases. Germline values: CDR1 SGHAT, CDR2 FQNNGV. This CDR3 is CASSLDYSYEQYF. The CDR3 DNA reads TGTGCCAGCAGCTTAGACTACTCCTACGAGCAGTACTTC.

The chain links TRBV6-1 to TRBJ2-5; TRBD1 matches at 7 bases. TRBJ2-7 explains the end of the DNA better; the J call may be wrong. Germline CDR1 MNHNS, CDR2 SASEGT. The CDR3 runs to 15 residues. CDR3 loop: CASRPRQGTLYEQYF. The CDR3 DNA is TGTGCCAGCAGACCAAGACAGGGAACCCTCTACGAGCAGTACTTC.

The chain uses TRBV6-6 and TRBJ1-2, with a weak D call TRBD1 (6 bases). The CDR3 is made up of 14 amino acids. Trimming removed 2 bases from V and 4 bases from J, with 11 bases in between. CDR1 is MNHNY, CDR2 SVGAGI, per germline (reference sequence). In nucleotides, the CDR3 is TGTGCCAGCAGTTACCCTACAGGGATCTATGGCTACACCTTC. Protein product: CASSYPTGIYGYTF.

The chain links TRBV28 to TRBJ1-6; D is undetermined. The CDR3 sequence is 14 residues long. The germline gives CDR1 MDHEN, CDR2 SYDVKM. Between the trimmed V and J ends, which lost 6 bases and 9 bases, there was a span of 15 bases. This chain's CDR3 is CASSSMARGSPLHF. As DNA, the CDR3 is TGTGCCAGCAGCTCCATGGCTAGAGGTTCACCCCTCCACTTT.

The chain uses TRBV28 and TRBJ1-1; D call uncertain. Between the trimmed V and J ends, which lost 7 bases and 11 bases, there was a span of 20 bases. Germline V CDR1 and CDR2: MDHEN, SYDVKM. This CDR3 has 13 residues. CDR3 sequence: CASTQEGARGAFF. The CDR3 bases are TGTGCCAGCACCCAGGAGGGTGCCCGTGGGGCTTTCTTT.

V is TRBV28 and J is TRBJ1-5; D ambiguous. Germline V gives CDR1 MDHEN, CDR2 SYDVKM. Trimming pared 7 bases from V and 3 bases from J, leaving 7 bases between. CDR3 size: 12 residues. CDR3 DNA: TGTGCCAGCACCTGGGCCAATCAGCCCCAGCATTTT. As protein: CASTWANQPQHF.

The J gene is TRBJ2-3, the V gene TRBV7-6, with 8 bases identical to TRBD2. Losses at the gene ends were 5 bases for V and 5 bases for J; bases not matched to a gene: 9. The CDR3 totals 15 residues. CDR1 SGHVS and CDR2 FNYEAQ come from the germline V gene. CDR3 nucleotides: TGTGCCAGCAGCCTAACCGGGACTAGTAGAGATACGCAGTATTTT. Its protein product is CASSLTGTSRDTQYF. Drawing the rest from reference TRBV7-6 and TRBJ2-3, the complete variable domain is GAGVSQSPRYKVTKRGQDVALRCDPISGHVSLYWYRQALGQGPEFLTYFNYEAQQDKSGLPNDRFSAERPEGSISTLTIQRTEQRDSAMYRCASSLTGTSRDTQYFGPGTRLTVL.

V gene TRBV30 combines with J gene TRBJ2-1; D unclear. CDR1 GTSNPN and CDR2 SVGIG come from the germline V gene (reference sequence). V was cut by 2 bases and J by 4 bases, with 9 bases left in between. CDR3 length: 13 amino acids. The chain's CDR3 is CAWSITDYNEQFF. The CDR3 DNA reads as TGTGCCTGGAGTATTACAGATTACAATGAGCAGTTCTTC.

CDR3 bases: TGTGCCAGCAGCTCGACCCTCTGGGGGGGCGAGCAGTACTTC. Its protein product is CASSSTLWGGEQYF. The chain employs TRBV5-8 and TRBJ2-7, with 7 bases matching TRBD2. V lost 3 bases, J lost 6 bases, and 9 bases stayed unmatched. Germline V gene sequence: CDR1 SGHTS, CDR2 YDEGEE. The CDR3 has 14 amino acids.

The chain is built from TRBV6-1 and TRBJ2-7, with 10 nucleotides matching TRBD2. The germline gives CDR1 MNHNS, CDR2 SASEGT. The trim removed 7 bases at V and 3 bases at J, leaving 6 bases unmatched. This CDR3 is 14 amino acids long. CDR3 nucleotide sequence: TGTGCCAGCACGTCTAGCGGGAGTATCTACGAGCAGTACTTC. Translating it yields CASTSSGSIYEQYF.

This clone was seen only a few times. The genes are TRBV5-4 and TRBJ1-1; no clear D gene. This CDR3 spans 14 amino acids. CDR1 and CDR2 (germline): SGHNT, YYREEE (reference sequence). V was cut by 4 bases and J by 3 bases, with 13 bases left in between. In DNA, the CDR3 is TGTGCCAGCAGCCCCCGTTGGGAGGACACTGAAGCTTTCTTT. Translation gives CASSPRWEDTEAFF.

The chain employs TRBV6-5 and TRBJ2-7; 8 bases align to TRBD2. Germline V gives CDR1 MNHEY, CDR2 SVGAGI. The CDR3 covers 15 residues. Trimming cost V 6 bases and J 1 base; bases outside gene matches: 8. Here the CDR3 DNA reads TGTGCCAGCAGACGAGACGGACTAGCTTCCTACGAGCAGTACTTC. As protein: CASRRDGLASYEQYF.

V is TRBV10-2 and J is TRBJ2-1; 7 bases agree with TRBD2. Germline V gene sequence: CDR1 WSHSY, CDR2 SAAADI. CDR3 size: 14 residues. Trimming removed 8 bases from V and 6 bases from J; junction bases left unmatched: 10. The CDR3 loop reads CASETSAIRNEQFF. The DNA for the CDR3 is TGCGCCAGCGAAACTAGCGCAATACGCAATGAGCAGTTCTTC.

The chain joins TRBV5-1 to TRBJ2-2; 15 bases fit TRBD2. Germline V CDR1 and CDR2: SGHRS, YFSETQ. The CDR3 is 16 amino acids. V lost 4 bases and J lost 7; bases outside the gene matches: 5. The DNA for the CDR3 is TGCGCCAGCAGCCCGGGACTAGCGGGAGGTGGCGGGGAGCTGTTTTTT. It specifies CASSPGLAGGGGELFF.

The chain uses TRBV7-2 and TRBJ2-5; D is ambiguous. Trimming removed 2 bases at V and 5 bases at J, with 15 bases between. The length of the CDR3 is 15 residues. The germline V gene encodes CDR1 SGHTA and CDR2 FQGNSA. As DNA, the CDR3 is TGTGCCAGCAGCTTAAACAGTGCCGCTTCGGAGACCCAGTACTTC. This sequence encodes CASSLNSAASETQYF.

V is TRBV6-5 and J is TRBJ2-1; D perhaps matches TRBD1 (6 bases). The V end was cut by 3 bases, the J end by 2 bases, with 14 bases between. Germline V gives CDR1 MNHEY, CDR2 SVGAGI. This CDR3 contains 16 residues. The CDR3 sequence is CASSYLRAGAYNEQFF. DNA of the CDR3: TGTGCCAGCAGTTATTTAAGAGCAGGGGCCTACAATGAGCAGTTCTTC.

This chain uses TRBV7-3 with TRBJ2-5; weak D call: TRBD2 (7 bases). The ends were cut back, 6 bases at V and 2 bases at J, with 19 bases in the middle. This CDR3 region has 16 residues. Germline V CDR1 and CDR2: SGHTA, FQGTGA. This chain's CDR3 is CASSSKGGAGQETQYF. DNA of the CDR3: TGTGCCAGCAGTTCCAAGGGGGGGGCAGGGCAAGAGACCCAGTACTTC.